Listed below are T cell receptor beta chains from one sample, sequenced in a study of T cell responses to AZD1222 COVID-19 vaccine. The data were produced by immunoSEQ multiplex PCR, yet TCRdb's version contains in-frame clones alone and is incomplete. The table records about 190,000 clones, over 70% of them present only once. The specimen comprised peripheral blood, sampled on day 0 of MenACWY control vaccination. These receptors were taken from an adult in good health. CDR3s leave out the opening cysteine and the closing phenylalanine or tryptophan. Clone size is shown for a subset of rows, as once, few, many or a class of expanded clone.

ASSAGRDRAHEQY,TRBJ2-7,TRBV11-1,.
ASSSGTRGAHEQY,TRBJ2-7,TRBV5-1,once
ASSSRGDRNYGYT,TRBJ1-2,TRBV27,few
ASSPRTGPDSPLH,TRBJ1-6,TRBV18,.
AITSGQDSNYGYT,TRBJ1-2,TRBV10-3,.
ASSSGQGFTGELF,TRBJ2-2,TRBV11-2,.
AWSINSGDTEAF,TRBJ1-1,TRBV30,.
ASSYDSKYEQY,TRBJ2-7,TRBV5-1,.
AVGKYLPSSGNTIY,TRBJ1-3,TRBV7-9,.
AISINNEQF,TRBJ2-1,TRBV10-3,.
ASSFGTPHGEQY,TRBJ2-7,TRBV27,.
ASSQKSTDTQY,TRBJ2-3,TRBV7-9,.
ASSLGGGNTEAF,TRBJ1-1,TRBV7-3,.
ASKETGYNEQF,TRBJ2-1,TRBV28,.
ASSQKGAGGLETQY,TRBJ2-5,TRBV5-6,.
ASSILRVDGGAETQY,TRBJ2-5,TRBV19,.
ASSSSFAGEETQY,TRBJ2-5,TRBV7-9,.
ASGEGGGAKNIQY,TRBJ2-4,TRBV6-5,.
ASRGSGGAYEQY,TRBJ2-7,TRBV2,.
AWSGIRVGEAF,TRBJ1-1,TRBV30,.
ASSQVLANTGELF,TRBJ2-2,TRBV14,.
ASSLTGLSNQPQH,TRBJ1-5,TRBV6-5,few
ASSLDRGEERMNTEAF,TRBJ1-1,TRBV11-3,.
ASSHSMDRVEEQY,TRBJ2-7,TRBV11-2,.
ASSPTSEGRTEAF,TRBJ1-1,TRBV18,.
ASSWAREGAGEQY,TRBJ2-7,TRBV5-8,.
ASSQRTESYEQY,TRBJ2-7,TRBV9,.
ASSYSGADTQY,TRBJ2-3,TRBV6-5,.
ASSRGTDRGRNYGYT,TRBJ1-2,TRBV28,.
ASSLEAAETYEQY,TRBJ2-7,TRBV5-1,.
ASSPRSLQPQH,TRBJ1-5,TRBV12-3/TRBV12-4,.
ASSYSTIVGYGYT,TRBJ1-2,TRBV6-5,once
ASSYQYSGNTIY,TRBJ1-3,TRBV6-5,.
ASSFLDGRANYEQY,TRBJ2-7,TRBV28,.
ASGRETQY,TRBJ2-5,TRBV2,.
ASSEEGGGLAKNIQY,TRBJ2-4,TRBV6-1,.
ASSFGQGNEKLF,TRBJ1-4,TRBV5-1,.
ASSWTGVGQPQH,TRBJ1-5,TRBV5-1,.
ASSQNLYGYT,TRBJ1-2,TRBV14,once
ASSPSESSPLH,TRBJ1-6,TRBV18,.
ASSTQGEGTEAF,TRBJ1-1,TRBV7-9,.
ASRSRGTGNSPLH,TRBJ1-6,TRBV6-5,.
AWSVDGRVSSYEQY,TRBJ2-7,TRBV30,.
AISGPKGGSDYGYT,TRBJ1-2,TRBV10-3,.
ASSLLGPGGYGYT,TRBJ1-2,TRBV7-2,.
SVEGGYT,TRBJ1-2,TRBV29-1,few
ASRKAGGEDKAF,TRBJ1-1,TRBV28,.
ASSLGAPFSSGTYEQY,TRBJ2-7,TRBV5-5,.
AWRTPTGELF,TRBJ2-2,TRBV30,.
ASSLKADRETGELF,TRBJ2-2,TRBV7-3,.
ASSGDAPEAF,TRBJ1-1,TRBV28,.
ASSAPGQGFHEQY,TRBJ2-7,TRBV5-4,.
ASSLAGAGTGELF,TRBJ2-2,TRBV7-6,.